The clone carrying this T cell receptor (beta chain) has just a few counts. Its antigen is unidentified. This sample is drawn from a study of cytomegalovirus exposure and HLA in healthy donors. Study conclusions and caveats: A highly shared variant cluster was judged a likely technical artifact. Rarity characterized most TCR sequences, yet some public TCRs appeared in many donors. With later analysis, a missense DCLRE1C variant became linked to TCR beta V- and J-gene trimming.

Amplification used 60 Vbeta primers and 13 Jbeta primers. Profiled with immunoSEQ multiplex PCR; TCRdb holds only in-frame clones, not every one. The sample contains approximately 150,000 clones, over 70% of which appear only once. The source material was PBMCs. This sequence originates from a man between 18 and 35 years old in good health and CMV-seropositive.

The CDR3 spells CASSRSPSGDTGELFF. DNA of the CDR3: TGCGCCAGCAGCCGATCACCTAGCGGTGACACCGGGGAGCTGTTTTTT. This chain connects TRBV5-1 to TRBJ2-2; TRBD2 agrees at 7 bases. V was pared by 4 bases and J by 3 bases, with 9 bases of the junction left unmatched. The CDR3 covers 16 residues. CDR1 SGHRS and CDR2 YFSETQ come from the germline V gene. Based on the CDR3 plus reference TRBV5-1 and TRBJ2-2, the full variable domain is KAGVTQTPRYLIKTRGQQVTLSCSPISGHRSVSWYQQTPGQGLQFLFEYFSETQRNKGNFPGRFSGRQFSNSRSEMNVSTLELGDSALYLCASSRSPSGDTGELFFGEGSRLTVL.